The rows below give T cell receptor beta chains drawn from one sample of a study of blood T cell repertoires in COVID-19. Profiling relied on immunoSEQ multiplex PCR, and the TCRdb table lists in-frame clones only, not all of them. The table has hundreds of thousands of clones, about four fifths seen once. Sequencing was performed on PBMCs or T cells enriched from blood (not recorded which). The receptor set was obtained from a woman aged 45-65 years who had been exposed to COVID-19. CDR3s include the opening cysteine and the closing phenylalanine or tryptophan. The order of the fields is CDR3 protein, CDR3 DNA, D gene, V gene, clone size, J gene. The D gene is left open where the match is weak. Only part of the rows carry a size: once, few, many, or a class if the clone is expanded.

CASRGRGFSTEAFF,TGTGCCAGCAGGGGGAGGGGGTTTTCGACTGAAGCTTTCTTT,.,TRBV27,.,TRBJ1-1
CASSVEGTGNNEQFF,TGTGCCAGCAGCGTAGAGGGGACAGGTAACAATGAGCAGTTCTTC,TRBD1,TRBV9,.,TRBJ2-1
CASSPGGDRAFF,TGTGCCAGCAGCCCAGGTGGGGACAGAGCTTTCTTT,TRBD1,TRBV7-8,.,TRBJ1-1
CSVEEAWEAFF,TGCAGCGTTGAAGAAGCGTGGGAAGCTTTCTTT,.,TRBV29-1,.,TRBJ1-1
CASSLANSIYEQYF,TGTGCCAGCAGCTTAGCGAACAGCATCTACGAGCAGTACTTC,.,TRBV7-9,once,TRBJ2-7
CASRIKRGFF,TGTGCCAGCAGGATAAAGAGAGGGTTCTTC,.,TRBV2,.,TRBJ2-1
CASSENDMNTEAFF,TGCGCCAGCAGTGAGAATGACATGAACACTGAAGCTTTCTTT,.,TRBV10-2,.,TRBJ1-1
CASSLASAPGNSPLHF,TGTGCCAGCAGCTTAGCAAGTGCTCCAGGCAATTCACCCCTCCACTTT,.,TRBV11-2,few,TRBJ1-6
CASSPRDRIHSGEKLFF,TGTGCCAGCAGCCCGCGGGACAGGATCCATTCGGGGGAAAAACTGTTTTTT,TRBD1,TRBV5-6,.,TRBJ1-4
CASSLGVAGASTDTQYF,TGCGCCAGCAGCTTGGGGGTAGCGGGGGCCTCCACAGATACGCAGTATTTT,TRBD2,TRBV5-1,.,TRBJ2-3
CSASTGAETQYF,TGCAGTGCTAGTACAGGGGCAGAGACCCAGTACTTC,TRBD1,TRBV20-1,.,TRBJ2-5
CASSAGDQPQHF,TGCGCCAGCAGTGCGGGAGATCAGCCCCAGCATTTT,.,TRBV10-2,.,TRBJ1-5
CASRSPNSGSGYTGELFF,TGTGCCAGTAGATCCCCGAACTCCGGGTCCGGGTACACCGGGGAGCTGTTTTTT,.,TRBV19,.,TRBJ2-2
CASSLGWDREGYTF,TGTGCCAGCAGCTTAGGGTGGGACAGGGAGGGCTACACCTTC,TRBD1,TRBV7-8,.,TRBJ1-2
CASRRGGTGELFF,TGTGCCAGCAGGCGGGGGGGCACCGGGGAGCTGTTTTTT,TRBD2,TRBV5-6,few,TRBJ2-2
CASSLRPENFEKLFF,TGTGCCAGCAGCCTAAGACCGGAGAATTTCGAAAAACTGTTTTTT,.,TRBV2,few,TRBJ1-4
CASSGGGQLLLNTEAFF,TGTGCCAGCAGCGGGGGGGGGCAGCTCCTTTTGAACACTGAAGCTTTCTTT,.,TRBV7-6,once,TRBJ1-1